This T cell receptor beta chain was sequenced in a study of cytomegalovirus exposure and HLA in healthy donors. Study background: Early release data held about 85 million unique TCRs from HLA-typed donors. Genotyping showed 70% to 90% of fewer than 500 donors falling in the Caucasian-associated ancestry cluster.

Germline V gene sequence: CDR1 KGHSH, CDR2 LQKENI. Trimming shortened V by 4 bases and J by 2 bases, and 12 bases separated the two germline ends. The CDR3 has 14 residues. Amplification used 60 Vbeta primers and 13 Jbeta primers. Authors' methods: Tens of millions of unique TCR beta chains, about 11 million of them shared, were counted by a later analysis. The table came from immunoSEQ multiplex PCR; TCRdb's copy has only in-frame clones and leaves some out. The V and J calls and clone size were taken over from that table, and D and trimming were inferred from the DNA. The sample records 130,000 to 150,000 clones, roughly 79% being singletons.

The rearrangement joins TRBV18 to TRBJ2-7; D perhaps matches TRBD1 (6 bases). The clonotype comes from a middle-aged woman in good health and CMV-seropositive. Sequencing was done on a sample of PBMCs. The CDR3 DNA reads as TGTGCCAGCTCACAAACGACAGGAACCTACGAGCAGTACTTC. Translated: CASSQTTGTYEQYF.